One and the same sample provided the 19 T cell receptor beta chains below, sequenced in a study of Ad26.COV2.S vaccination and SARS-CoV-2 variants. TCRdb's copy holds only in-frame clones and misses some; the assay was immunoSEQ multiplex PCR. Altogether 300,000 to 400,000 clones are present, about 90% being singletons, with the ten largest covering 5.5%. Treatment defined: roughly 18 received Ad26.COV2.S at low or high dose, single or two shots; 5 received placebo; per-sample allocation not given. Vaccine and placebo recipients were sampled on day 63 after the first injection. The source material was peripheral blood, sampled in a trial of Ad26.COV2.S vaccine versus placebo. The source is a person between 18 and 65 years old who received the Ad26.COV2.S COVID-19 vaccine or a placebo.

This sequence joins TRBV27 and TRBJ2-7; 8 bases match TRBD1. After removal of 4 bases from V and 2 bases from J, the junction contained 1 base not matched to a gene. The CDR3 is 13 residues long. Germline V gene data show CDR1 as MNHEY and CDR2 as SMNVEV (reference sequence). Here the CDR3 reads CASSYRGTYEQYF. CDR3 nucleotide sequence: TGTGCCAGCAGTTACAGGGGGACCTACGAGCAGTACTTC.

This chain connects TRBV25-1 to TRBJ1-2, with 8 nucleotides matching TRBD1. The CDR3 covers 13 residues. Losses at the gene ends were 2 bases for V and 11 bases for J; bases not matched to a gene: 7. CDR1 is MGHDK and CDR2 is SYGVNS in the germline V gene. CDR3: CASSELHRGGYTF. The CDR3 region has the DNA TGTGCCAGCAGTGAACTCCACAGGGGGGGATACACCTTC.

The chain couples TRBV27 to TRBJ1-2; 7 nucleotides agree with TRBD1. The CDR3 contains 13 residues. V dropped 5 bases and J dropped 5; count of bases not matched to a gene: 5. Germline CDR1 reads MNHEY; CDR2 reads SMNVEV (reference sequence). The CDR3 region is CASSTGTVYGYTF. The CDR3 bases are TGTGCCAGCAGTACCGGGACAGTTTATGGCTACACCTTC.

This clone was seen only a few times. V usage is TRBV6-6 and J usage is TRBJ2-1; D is uncertain. Trimming took off 4 bases at V and 7 bases at J, with 11 bases between the two ends. The CDR3 loop spans 13 amino acids. Germline CDR1 is MNHNY and CDR2 is SVGAGI (reference sequence). The CDR3 DNA reads as TGTGCCAGCAGTTGGGCGGACCGTAATGAGCAGTTCTTC. It codes for CASSWADRNEQFF.

This clone has a single count. This chain links TRBV5-4 with TRBJ2-2; D may match TRBD1 or TRBD2 (5 bases each). This CDR3 has 15 amino acids. The germline CDR1 and CDR2 sequences are SGHNT and YYREEE (reference sequence). Trimming took off 1 base at V and 7 bases at J, with 14 bases between the two ends. In nucleotides, the CDR3 is TGTGCCAGCAGCTTGATCCCGTCTGGGGGCGGGGAGCTGTTTTTT. Translated, it gives CASSLIPSGGGELFF. Full variable domain (outside the CDR3, taken from reference TRBV5-4 and TRBJ2-2): ETGVTQSPTHLIKTRGQQVTLRCSSQSGHNTVSWYQQALGQGPQFIFQYYREEENGRGNFPPRFSGLQFPNYSSELNVNALELDDSALYLCASSLIPSGGGELFFGEGSRLTVL.

The chain has TRBV6-5 and TRBJ2-3, with 9 positions matching TRBD2. The germline V gene has CDR1 MNHEY and CDR2 SVGAGI. The CDR3 contains 15 residues. Unmatched junction bases numbered 7, after V lost 7 bases and J lost 2 bases. CDR3 sequence: CASNPLAGTTDTQYF. For the CDR3, the DNA is TGTGCCAGCAATCCTCTAGCGGGGACCACAGATACGCAGTATTTT.

This clone showed up just once. As DNA, the CDR3 is TGTGCCACCACACCCCGGCAGACGGAGACCCAGTACTTC. It encodes CATTPRQTETQYF. V usage is TRBV7-3 and J usage is TRBJ2-5; D is uncertain. This CDR3 is 13 amino acids long. Trimming removed 10 bases at V and 5 bases at J, with 17 bases between. CDR1 SGHTA and CDR2 FQGTGA come from the germline V gene.

The chain has TRBV5-4 and TRBJ2-2; 7 bases align to TRBD2. The V segment lost 6 bases and the J segment 2 bases; nucleotides outside the gene matches: 4. The CDR3 runs to 14 residues. CDR1 SGHNT and CDR2 YYREEE come from the germline V gene (reference sequence). For the CDR3, the DNA is TGTGCCAGCAATAGCGGGCGCAACACCGGGGAGCTGTTTTTT. It is translated as CASNSGRNTGELFF.

This chain links TRBV4-3 with TRBJ1-6; D ambiguous. Germline V CDR1 and CDR2: LGHNA, YSLEER. V was pared by 1 base and J by 7 bases, with 14 bases between. There are 16 residues in the CDR3. DNA of the CDR3: TGCGCCAGCAGCCAAGTCCCTCGAGGGAACAATTCACCCCTCCACTTT. This gives the protein CASSQVPRGNNSPLHF.

V usage is TRBV10-2 and J usage is TRBJ1-4, with TRBD1 matching 9 bases. The CDR3 runs 18 residues. Germline V gene lookup returns CDR1 WSHSY and CDR2 SAAADI. Unmatched junction bases numbered 19, after V lost 6 bases and J lost 8 bases. The CDR3 DNA follows: TGCGCCAGCAGGAACTGGGACAGGGCCACTCGATCAGAGGAAAAACTGTTTTTT. It translates to CASRNWDRATRSEEKLFF.

The genes are TRBV20-1 and TRBJ2-7, with 8 bases matching TRBD1. Germline loops: CDR1 DFQATT, CDR2 SNEGSKA (reference sequence). The CDR3 has 14 residues. J gave up 0 bases and V 3 bases, and 4 bases lay outside the gene matches. The CDR3 protein is CSASAGTGSYEQYF. Written as DNA, the CDR3 is TGCAGTGCTAGTGCCGGGACAGGCTCCTACGAGCAGTACTTC.

The rearrangement uses TRBV9 and TRBJ2-3, with 13 bases identical to TRBD2. The J segment lost 2 bases and the V segment lost 5 bases, leaving 8 bases of the junction unmatched. CDR1 and CDR2 (germline): SGDLS, YYNGEE. The CDR3 sequence is 17 residues long. The chain's CDR3 is CASSYGLAGALTDTQYF. Written as DNA, the CDR3 is TGTGCCAGCAGTTACGGACTAGCGGGGGCCCTCACAGATACGCAGTATTTT.

CDR3 sequence: CASSPPNSLGTGFNEQYF. CDR3 nucleotide sequence: TGTGCCAGCTCACCACCGAACAGTCTCGGGACAGGGTTCAACGAGCAGTACTTC. The rearrangement uses TRBV18 and TRBJ2-7, with 9 bases fitting TRBD1. Germline lookup yields CDR1 KGHSH and CDR2 LQKENI. The CDR3 length is 18 residues. The J segment lost 5 bases and the V segment lost 0 bases, leaving 14 bases of the junction unmatched.

V usage is TRBV5-4 and J usage is TRBJ2-7; no clear D gene. The germline V gene has CDR1 SGHNT and CDR2 YYREEE (reference sequence). V was cut by 4 bases and J by 3 bases, with 14 bases left in between. The CDR3 runs to 14 residues. The CDR3 protein is CASSVRSWYYEQYV. CDR3 nucleotide sequence: TGTGCCAGCAGCGTCCGTAGCTGGTACTACGAGCAGTACGTC.

The J gene is TRBJ1-5, the V gene TRBV12-5, with D unclear. The CDR3 has 16 residues. Trimming shortened V by 2 bases and J by 1 base, and 12 bases separated the two germline ends. Germline V gives CDR1 LGHNT, CDR2 FRNRAP. This CDR3 reads CASGLKDGLSNQPQHF. The DNA of the CDR3 is TGTGCTAGTGGTTTGAAGGACGGTCTAAGCAATCAGCCCCAGCATTTT.

The chain links TRBV30 to TRBJ2-2; D possibly corresponds to TRBD1 (6 bases). The CDR3 has 15 residues. Germline CDR1 and CDR2: GTSNPN and SVGIG (reference sequence). V was trimmed by 4 bases and J by 2 bases, leaving 14 bases between them. The chain's CDR3 is CAWNTWTANTGELFF. The CDR3 nucleotides read TGTGCCTGGAATACGTGGACAGCTAACACCGGGGAGCTGTTTTTT.

V usage is TRBV6-5 and J usage is TRBJ1-1; D is unresolved. With 7 bases removed from V and 1 base from J, the gap between germline ends came to 7 bases. Germline CDR1 is MNHEY and CDR2 is SVGAGI. This CDR3 comprises 12 residues. CDR3 sequence reads: CASKGGNTEAFF. The CDR3 nucleotides are TGTGCCAGCAAGGGAGGGAACACTGAAGCTTTCTTT.

V usage is TRBV5-1 and J usage is TRBJ2-7; 8 bases are a match to TRBD1. Germline V gene sequence: CDR1 SGHRS, CDR2 YFSETQ. The CDR3 is made up of 15 amino acids. Trimming removed 9 bases from V and 2 bases from J; junction bases left unmatched: 13. The CDR3 loop is CATSDPGQDTYEQYF. Here the CDR3 DNA reads TGCGCCACCTCAGACCCGGGACAGGATACCTACGAGCAGTACTTC.

The chain carries TRBV7-6 and TRBJ2-7, with a tentative D call TRBD2 (5 bases). V gave up 4 bases and J gave up 0 bases, with 16 bases separating them. Germline V CDR1 and CDR2: SGHVS, FNYEAQ. The length of the CDR3 is 16 residues. Here the CDR3 reads CASSSYSLGSSYEQYV. The CDR3 bases are TGTGCCAGCAGCTCCTACTCCCTTGGGAGCTCCTACGAGCAGTACGTC.